The rows below give T cell receptor beta chains drawn from one sample of a study of neurological immune-mediated disorders. TCRdb independently ran MiXCR on the 5' RACE reads; one entry per CDR3 protein. The table has roughly 43,000 distinct CDR3 sequences, around 1.9% seen once. The sample consisted of PBMCs. The receptors come from a woman between 35 and 50 years old with multiple sclerosis. The CDR3 runs from the conserved cysteine through the conserved F or W. The D gene is left open where the match is weak. Size is omitted from some rows. Given values are once, few, many or a class for expanded clones.

V gene: TRBV7-9; D gene: .; J gene: TRBJ1-5; clone size: many; CDR3 protein: CASSLDAGQPQHF; CDR3 DNA: TGTGCCAGCAGCTTAGATGCGGGTCAGCCCCAGCATTTT
V gene: TRBV7-9; D gene: .; J gene: TRBJ1-4; clone size: many; CDR3 protein: CASRSDWEEKLFF; CDR3 DNA: TGTGCCAGCAGGTCCGATTGGGAGGAAAAACTGTTTTTT
V gene: TRBV7-6; D gene: .; J gene: TRBJ1-1; clone size: many; CDR3 protein: CASSLTQGNTEAFF; CDR3 DNA: TGTGCCAGCAGCTTAACCCAGGGGAACACTGAAGCTTTCTTT
V gene: TRBV5-1; D gene: TRBD1; J gene: TRBJ1-2; clone size: many; CDR3 protein: CASSPGQSTSGYTF; CDR3 DNA: TGCGCCAGCAGCCCGGGACAGTCGACAAGTGGCTACACCTTC
V gene: TRBV18; D gene: .; J gene: TRBJ1-5; clone size: many; CDR3 protein: CASSPSTGPHQPQHF; CDR3 DNA: TGTGCCAGCTCACCATCGACAGGCCCGCATCAGCCCCAGCATTTT
V gene: TRBV18; D gene: .; J gene: TRBJ2-7; clone size: many; CDR3 protein: CASSPVGADYEQYF; CDR3 DNA: TGTGCCAGCTCACCTGTGGGGGCGGACTACGAGCAGTACTTC
V gene: TRBV7-2; D gene: .; J gene: TRBJ2-1; clone size: .; CDR3 protein: CASSDTGYSYNEQFF; CDR3 DNA: TGTGCCAGCAGCGACACAGGGTATTCCTACAATGAGCAGTTCTTC
V gene: TRBV5-1; D gene: TRBD2; J gene: TRBJ2-7; clone size: many; CDR3 protein: CASSLALTSGASYEQYF; CDR3 DNA: TGCGCCAGCAGCTTGGCATTGACTAGCGGGGCGTCCTACGAGCAGTACTTC
V gene: TRBV11-2; D gene: .; J gene: TRBJ2-2; clone size: medium-sized; CDR3 protein: CASRPPGGITGELFF; CDR3 DNA: TGTGCCAGCCGCCCCCCGGGGGGCATCACCGGGGAGCTGTTTTTT
V gene: TRBV9; D gene: .; J gene: TRBJ2-1; clone size: many; CDR3 protein: CASSLWSSSYNEQFF; CDR3 DNA: TGTGCCAGCAGCTTATGGAGTAGCTCCTACAATGAGCAGTTCTTC
V gene: TRBV5-1; D gene: TRBD1; J gene: TRBJ1-2; clone size: many; CDR3 protein: CASSRQGFNYGYTF; CDR3 DNA: TGCGCCAGCAGCCGACAGGGTTTTAACTATGGCTACACCTTC
V gene: TRBV10-1; D gene: TRBD2; J gene: TRBJ2-7; clone size: many; CDR3 protein: CATSSGGPPYEQYF; CDR3 DNA: TGCGCCACATCCAGCGGGGGGCCGCCCTACGAGCAGTACTTC
V gene: TRBV9; D gene: TRBD2; J gene: TRBJ2-7; clone size: once; CDR3 protein: CASSGGGELVEQYF; CDR3 DNA: TGTGCCAGCAGTGGCGGGGGTGAGTTAGTCGAGCAGTACTTC
V gene: TRBV7-3; D gene: TRBD2; J gene: TRBJ2-3; clone size: many; CDR3 protein: CASRLAGGRDTQYF; CDR3 DNA: TGTGCCAGCAGGCTAGCGGGGGGCAGGGATACGCAGTATTTT
V gene: TRBV7-9; D gene: .; J gene: TRBJ2-3; clone size: many; CDR3 protein: CASSLTSFTQYF; CDR3 DNA: TGTGCCAGCAGCTTGACTAGTTTTACGCAGTATTTT
V gene: TRBV5-5; D gene: TRBD2; J gene: TRBJ2-3; clone size: many; CDR3 protein: CASSFPSGGTDTQYF; CDR3 DNA: TGTGCCAGCAGCTTTCCTAGCGGGGGCACAGATACGCAGTATTTT
V gene: TRBV20-1; D gene: TRBD1; J gene: TRBJ2-1; clone size: many; CDR3 protein: CSARVPGGNEQFF; CDR3 DNA: TGCAGTGCTAGAGTCCCAGGGGGCAATGAGCAGTTCTTC
V gene: TRBV20-1; D gene: TRBD1; J gene: TRBJ2-2; clone size: many; CDR3 protein: CSAGTGGNTGELFF; CDR3 DNA: TGCAGTGCTGGGACAGGAGGAAACACCGGGGAGCTGTTTTTT
V gene: TRBV2; D gene: .; J gene: TRBJ1-5; clone size: many; CDR3 protein: CASSVGRSFSNQPQHF; CDR3 DNA: TGTGCCAGCAGTGTGGGTCGGAGCTTTAGCAATCAGCCCCAGCATTTT
V gene: TRBV11-2; D gene: TRBD1; J gene: TRBJ1-2; clone size: many; CDR3 protein: CASSLRQGGNYGYTF; CDR3 DNA: TGTGCCAGCAGCTTACGACAGGGAGGGAACTATGGCTACACCTTC
V gene: TRBV5-1; D gene: TRBD1; J gene: TRBJ1-2; clone size: many; CDR3 protein: CASSFPTGGADYGYTF; CDR3 DNA: TGCGCCAGCAGCTTTCCAACAGGGGGCGCGGACTATGGCTACACCTTC
V gene: TRBV6-5; D gene: .; J gene: TRBJ1-4; clone size: many; CDR3 protein: CASSRGLMEEKLFF; CDR3 DNA: TGTGCCAGCAGTCGCGGTTTAATGGAGGAAAAACTGTTTTTT
V gene: TRBV7-3; D gene: .; J gene: TRBJ2-5; clone size: many; CDR3 protein: CASSLWVRETQYF; CDR3 DNA: TGTGCCAGCAGCTTGTGGGTTCGGGAGACCCAGTACTTC
V gene: TRBV9; D gene: .; J gene: TRBJ2-1; clone size: many; CDR3 protein: CASSSPGDNEQFF; CDR3 DNA: TGTGCCAGCAGCTCTCCCGGAGACAATGAGCAGTTCTTC
V gene: TRBV11-2; D gene: .; J gene: TRBJ1-1; clone size: many; CDR3 protein: CASRTPGRKNTEAFF; CDR3 DNA: TGTGCCAGCAGAACTCCGGGACGGAAAAACACTGAAGCTTTCTTT
V gene: TRBV5-1; D gene: .; J gene: TRBJ2-3; clone size: many; CDR3 protein: CASSTGFSTDTQYF; CDR3 DNA: TGCGCCAGCAGTACGGGATTCAGCACAGATACGCAGTATTTT
V gene: TRBV20-1; D gene: .; J gene: TRBJ1-6; clone size: many; CDR3 protein: CSVRTRTENSPLHF; CDR3 DNA: TGCAGTGTTCGGACTAGGACGGAGAACTCACCCCTCCACTTT
V gene: TRBV2; D gene: .; J gene: TRBJ2-7; clone size: many; CDR3 protein: CASSYLRAGVEQYF; CDR3 DNA: TGTGCCAGCAGTTATCTCCGAGCAGGGGTAGAGCAGTACTTC
V gene: TRBV15; D gene: TRBD1; J gene: TRBJ1-1; clone size: many; CDR3 protein: CATCDRGDTEAFF; CDR3 DNA: TGTGCCACTTGCGACAGGGGCGACACTGAAGCTTTCTTT
V gene: TRBV20-1; D gene: TRBD2; J gene: TRBJ2-2; clone size: many; CDR3 protein: CSARTSGGANTGELFF; CDR3 DNA: TGCAGTGCTCGGACTAGCGGGGGAGCTAACACCGGGGAGCTGTTTTTT
V gene: TRBV7-3; D gene: TRBD2; J gene: TRBJ2-3; clone size: many; CDR3 protein: CASSLWGGADTQYF; CDR3 DNA: TGTGCCAGCAGCTTGTGGGGGGGTGCAGATACGCAGTATTTT
V gene: TRBV5-1; D gene: TRBD1; J gene: TRBJ2-7; clone size: many; CDR3 protein: CASSLDGTGGDEQYF; CDR3 DNA: TGCGCCAGCAGCTTGGACGGGACAGGGGGAGACGAGCAGTACTTC
V gene: TRBV5-1; D gene: TRBD1; J gene: TRBJ2-7; clone size: many; CDR3 protein: CASSFGQGFYEQYF; CDR3 DNA: TGCGCCAGCAGCTTTGGACAGGGTTTTTACGAGCAGTACTTC
V gene: TRBV29-1; D gene: TRBD1; J gene: TRBJ2-7; clone size: many; CDR3 protein: CSVVRDRGGYEQYF; CDR3 DNA: TGCAGCGTTGTCCGGGACAGGGGGGGGTACGAGCAGTACTTC
V gene: TRBV3-1; D gene: .; J gene: TRBJ1-1; clone size: many; CDR3 protein: CASSQSGGNSEAFF; CDR3 DNA: TGTGCCAGCAGCCAAAGCGGCGGCAACTCTGAAGCTTTCTTT
V gene: TRBV20-1; D gene: .; J gene: TRBJ1-6; clone size: many; CDR3 protein: CSALQSGGNSPLHF; CDR3 DNA: TGCAGTGCTCTCCAGTCTGGGGGTAATTCACCCCTCCACTTT
V gene: TRBV29-1; D gene: TRBD1; J gene: TRBJ1-2; clone size: many; CDR3 protein: CSVDLLGQGGYTF; CDR3 DNA: TGCAGCGTTGATCTCCTCGGACAGGGTGGCTACACCTTC
V gene: TRBV5-4; D gene: TRBD2; J gene: TRBJ2-3; clone size: many; CDR3 protein: CASRSGLAVRTDTQYF; CDR3 DNA: TGTGCCAGCAGATCTGGACTAGCGGTTCGCACAGATACGCAGTATTTT
V gene: TRBV5-1; D gene: .; J gene: TRBJ1-2; clone size: .; CDR3 protein: CASSLAETGDGYTF; CDR3 DNA: TGCGCCAGCAGCTTGGCTGAGACAGGAGATGGCTACACCTTC
V gene: TRBV9; D gene: TRBD2; J gene: TRBJ2-2; clone size: many; CDR3 protein: CASSVFSRVGAGAGELFF; CDR3 DNA: TGTGCCAGCAGCGTCTTTAGCCGGGTCGGCGCGGGGGCCGGGGAGCTGTTTTTT
V gene: TRBV5-1; D gene: .; J gene: TRBJ1-1; clone size: many; CDR3 protein: CASSFQVNTEAFF; CDR3 DNA: TGCGCCAGCAGCTTCCAGGTGAACACTGAAGCTTTCTTT
V gene: TRBV5-1; D gene: .; J gene: TRBJ1-1; clone size: many; CDR3 protein: CARSGERGGNTEAFF; CDR3 DNA: TGCGCCAGAAGCGGGGAAAGGGGTGGGAACACTGAAGCTTTCTTT
V gene: TRBV5-1; D gene: .; J gene: TRBJ2-7; clone size: many; CDR3 protein: CASSLTGPSNEQYF; CDR3 DNA: TGCGCCAGCAGCTTGACAGGGCCTTCGAACGAGCAGTACTTC
V gene: TRBV4-1; D gene: .; J gene: TRBJ1-6; clone size: few; CDR3 protein: CASSQVVDSPLHF; CDR3 DNA: TGCGCCAGCAGCCAAGTCGTGGATTCACCCCTCCACTTT
V gene: TRBV20-1; D gene: TRBD1; J gene: TRBJ2-7; clone size: many; CDR3 protein: CSARDQDRGYEQYF; CDR3 DNA: TGCAGTGCTAGAGATCAGGACAGGGGCTACGAGCAGTACTTC
V gene: TRBV9; D gene: .; J gene: TRBJ1-4; clone size: many; CDR3 protein: CASSVGGTTNEKLFF; CDR3 DNA: TGTGCCAGCAGCGTAGGGGGTACAACTAATGAAAAACTGTTTTTT
V gene: TRBV2; D gene: .; J gene: TRBJ2-7; clone size: many; CDR3 protein: CASSQDIYEQYF; CDR3 DNA: TGTGCCAGCAGTCAGGACATCTACGAGCAGTACTTC
V gene: TRBV5-1; D gene: .; J gene: TRBJ1-2; clone size: many; CDR3 protein: CASSLGPTDYGYTF; CDR3 DNA: TGCGCCAGCAGCTTAGGCCCAACAGATTATGGCTACACCTTC
V gene: TRBV3-1; D gene: .; J gene: TRBJ1-6; clone size: many; CDR3 protein: CASSFTGSDSPLHF; CDR3 DNA: TGTGCCAGCAGCTTCACAGGTTCCGATTCACCCCTCCACTTT
V gene: TRBV9; D gene: .; J gene: TRBJ2-1; clone size: many; CDR3 protein: CASSVGVRDSAPNEQFF; CDR3 DNA: TGTGCCAGCAGCGTAGGAGTCCGGGACTCGGCCCCCAATGAGCAGTTCTTC
V gene: TRBV7-9; D gene: .; J gene: TRBJ2-7; clone size: many; CDR3 protein: CASSLPLQGIEQYF; CDR3 DNA: TGTGCCAGCAGCTTACCCCTCCAGGGGATCGAGCAGTACTTC
V gene: TRBV20-1; D gene: TRBD1; J gene: TRBJ2-1; clone size: few; CDR3 protein: CSAWTGSSYNEQFF; CDR3 DNA: TGCAGTGCTTGGACAGGGAGCTCCTACAATGAGCAGTTCTTC
V gene: TRBV6-5; D gene: .; J gene: TRBJ1-2; clone size: many; CDR3 protein: CASSRIQGNDGYTF; CDR3 DNA: TGTGCCAGCAGTCGAATCCAGGGTAACGATGGCTACACCTTC